This T cell receptor beta chain emerged from a study of CD8+ T cells in alopecia areata. Study outcomes and limitations: Amid tofacitinib therapy, many expanded lesional clones stayed present in scalp and blood.

Sequencing templates came from extracted RNA that was reverse transcribed into cDNA. Sequenced by immunoSEQ multiplex PCR; TCRdb stores in-frame clones only, minus some. The data show over 200,000 clones, less than 65% seen once. This CDR3 is built from 12 residues. Germline V lookup: CDR1 GTSNPN, CDR2 SVGIG (reference sequence). The V and J ends lost 0 bases and 5 bases respectively, with 7 bases between them. Concerning this clone: Its target is not known. The same CDR3 is also encoded by other DNA sequences in this sample.

Sample treatment: oral pan-JAK inhibitor, 5-10 mg twice daily. The study team obtained lesional scalp punch biopsies and peripheral blood from alopecia areata patients. The sequence was obtained from a human donor with alopecia areata. This specimen consisted of CD4+ T cells sorted from blood, obtained at week 4, from a patient treated with tofacitinib. The V call is TRBV30, the J call TRBJ2-5, with D unresolved. In DNA form, the CDR3 reads TGTGCCTGGAGTGTAGTAGGGGAGACCCAGTACTTC. As protein: CAWSVVGETQYF. The full variable domain, its missing parts supplied by reference TRBV30 and TRBJ2-5, is SQTIHQWPATLVQPVGSPLSLECTVEGTSNPNLYWYRQAAGRGLQLLFYSVGIGQISSEVPQNLSASRPQDRQFILSSKKLLLSDSGFYLCAWSVVGETQYFGPGTRLLVL.